The present entry profiles one T cell receptor (beta chain) with its context. TCRdb re-called the 5' RACE reads with MiXCR, one entry per CDR3 protein. Here the sample spans under 250,000 distinct CDR3 sequences, about 27% being singletons. Germline values: CDR1 LGHNA, CDR2 YSLEER. The CDR3 consists of 17 residues. With 1 base clipped from V and 0 bases from J, the junction kept 7 bases outside the gene matches. This sample is drawn from a study of T-cell memory formation after mild COVID-19. The J gene is TRBJ2-3, the V gene TRBV4-3; 7 nucleotides match TRBD2. Sequences were obtained from PBMCs or a T cell subset sorted from them (not recorded which). The source is an adult woman who had mild COVID-19 (a few samples of this study predate the infection). Cell type and time point are not known. The CDR3 DNA is TGCGCCAGCAGCCAAGGCCCCGGGGGGACTAGCACAGATACGCAGTATTTT. This encodes CASSQGPGGTSTDTQYF.